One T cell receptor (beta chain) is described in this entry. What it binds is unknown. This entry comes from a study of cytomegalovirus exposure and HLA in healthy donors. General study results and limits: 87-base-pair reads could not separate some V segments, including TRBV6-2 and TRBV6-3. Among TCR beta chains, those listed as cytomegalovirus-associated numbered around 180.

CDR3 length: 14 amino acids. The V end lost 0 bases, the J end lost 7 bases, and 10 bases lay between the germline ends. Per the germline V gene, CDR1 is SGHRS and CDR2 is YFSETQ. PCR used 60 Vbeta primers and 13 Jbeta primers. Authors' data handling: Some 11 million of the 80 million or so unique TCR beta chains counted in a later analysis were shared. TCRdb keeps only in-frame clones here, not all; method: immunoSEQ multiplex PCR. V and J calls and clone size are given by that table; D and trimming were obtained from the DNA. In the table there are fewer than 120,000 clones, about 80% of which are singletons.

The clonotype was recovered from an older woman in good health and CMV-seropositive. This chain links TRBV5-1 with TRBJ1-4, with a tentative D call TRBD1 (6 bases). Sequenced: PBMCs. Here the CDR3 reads CASSLDRAAEKLFF. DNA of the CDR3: TGCGCCAGCAGCTTGGACAGGGCCGCTGAAAAACTGTTTTTT.